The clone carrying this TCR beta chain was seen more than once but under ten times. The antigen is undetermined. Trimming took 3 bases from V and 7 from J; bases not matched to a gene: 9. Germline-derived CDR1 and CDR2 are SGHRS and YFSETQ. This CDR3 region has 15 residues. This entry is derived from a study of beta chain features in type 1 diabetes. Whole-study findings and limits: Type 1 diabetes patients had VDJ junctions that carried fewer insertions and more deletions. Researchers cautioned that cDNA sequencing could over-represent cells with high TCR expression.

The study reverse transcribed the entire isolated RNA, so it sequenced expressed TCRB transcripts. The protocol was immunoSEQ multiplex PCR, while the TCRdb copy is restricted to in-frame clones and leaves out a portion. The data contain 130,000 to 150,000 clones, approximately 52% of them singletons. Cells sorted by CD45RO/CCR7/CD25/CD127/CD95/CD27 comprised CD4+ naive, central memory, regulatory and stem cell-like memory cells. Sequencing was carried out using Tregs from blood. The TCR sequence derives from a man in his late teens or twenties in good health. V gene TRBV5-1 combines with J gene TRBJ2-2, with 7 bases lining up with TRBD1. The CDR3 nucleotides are TGCGCCAGCAGCTCCACCCCCCGGGACAGCGGGGAGCTGTTTTTT. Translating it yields CASSSTPRDSGELFF. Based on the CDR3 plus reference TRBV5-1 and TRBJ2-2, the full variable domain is KAGVTQTPRYLIKTRGQQVTLSCSPISGHRSVSWYQQTPGQGLQFLFEYFSETQRNKGNFPGRFSGRQFSNSRSEMNVSTLELGDSALYLCASSSTPRDSGELFFGEGSRLTVL.